This T cell receptor (beta chain) was found in a study of blood T cell repertoires in COVID-19 (dated by TCRdb to the early 2020s). Turning to the overall study: Samples covering the acute and convalescent phases of COVID-19 were provided by collaborators in the United States, Italy and Spain. The material from the prospective study consisted of cDNA or gDNA derived from T cells, B-cell-depleted T cells, or PBMCs. Samples came from the ongoing ImmuneRACE study (first 160 participants) plus 1,254 subjects from 6 global collaborators. Where available, HLA class I and class II types were taken from metadata supplied by the sample provider and were not determined by assay-based typing. Nearly every sample came with metadata listing a de-identified subject ID, COVID-19 status, age in years and sex. Subjects who had been exposed to COVID-19, were actively infected with it, or had recovered from it provided the deeply sampled blood TCRbeta repertoires that made up the dataset. The repertoires were made available in a free public database intended to serve as a resource for research on the immune response to SARS-CoV-2.

A word on this clone: Its antigen is unknown. No base quality information exists; no much larger clone differs at one position.

The immunoSEQ Assay, a bias-controlled multiplex PCR, was used to amplify TCRbeta CDR3 regions from genomic DNA. Per the authors' processing: Nucleated cell counts per sample were estimated from amplification of reference gene primers within the assay. Sequence reads were collapsed and filtered to measure the absolute abundance of every unique TCRbeta CDR3 rearrangement. For each sample, productive Simpson clonality was calculated as the square root of Simpson's diversity index over productive rearrangements. As stored in TCRdb, this immuneACCESS dataset retains in-frame rearrangements with V and J assigned. A fraction of the clones does not appear; measured against another copy, unresolved V genes explain less than half of the discrepancy, and the remainder lacks a known reason. The V and J calls and clone size are taken from that table; D and trimming were inferred from the DNA. This sample is represented by about 150,000 clones; 75% to 85% of them were singletons. The top ten constitute 8% to 9% of the sample.

CDR1 and CDR2, looked up from the germline V gene, are SGDLS and YYNGEE. Its CDR3 holds 15 amino acids, cysteine through phenylalanine. CDR3 DNA only is kept here, 45 bases in frame from base 1. The V and J ends are trimmed by 0 bases and 2 bases, leaving 6 bases between them. The paper as a whole reports these results and caveats: The quantity of clinical and demographic metadata differed by source and by participant and was supplied without curation.

The collaborating institutions used their own protocols to collect whole blood in K2EDTA tubes. For TCRbeta analysis, collaborators shipped samples as frozen whole blood, isolated PBMCs, or DNA extracted from either of those sample types. The sequencing sample was made of peripheral blood. The chain employs TRBV9 and TRBJ2-6; TRBD1 is a possible D gene, resting on 6 matching bases. This TCR derives from a human donor with acute or convalescent COVID-19. The donor label of this sample is uncertain. The nucleotide sequence is TGTGCCAGCAGCGTAGAGGGGGCTGGGGCCAACGTCCTGACTTTC. This yields the protein CASSVEGAGANVLTF.